This T cell receptor beta chain was obtained from a study of blood T cells in healthy people across ages (dated by TCRdb to between 2014 and 2016). Concerning the study at large: In model experiments, template switching captured about one uniquely barcoded TCR beta cDNA molecule for every two T cells. To track age-related changes in TCR beta repertoire diversity, the study relied on deep sequencing normalized with unique cDNA molecular identifiers. The donors were divided into four age groups: young (average around 16 years), middle-aged (approximately 39), aged (approximately 64) and long-lived (about 84). To avoid experimental bias, donors of different ages were randomly spread across the sequencing lanes. Two additional independent replicas of 1 million unique cDNA reads from the same blood draw were analyzed for two donors (one aged 18 to 30 and one aged 80 or older). General study outcomes and caveats: The CMV infection status of donors was not known, potentially confounding age-related changes in expanded clonotypes. Since profiling was done on bulk unsorted PBMCs, naive and antigen-experienced compartments could not be conclusively compared. Compared with the aged group, the long-lived group had more naive CD4+ T cells, fewer expanded clones and increased TCR diversity, suggesting age selection. Estimates of total diversity based on one million sequenced T cells were regarded as lower bounds and as underestimates. The percentage of naive T cells measured by flow cytometry correlated strongly with observed TCR beta diversity. As age increased, observed TCR beta diversity per million T cells dropped in a roughly linear way, and a significant reduction was already evident by age approximately 40.

A word on this clonotype: Its recognized antigen is unknown. No base quality values were provided; no much bigger clone lies one nucleotide off.

From a lookup of the germline V gene, CDR1 and CDR2 are SGHTA and FQGNSA. The junction carries 14 bases between V and J, which are trimmed by 5 bases and 4 bases respectively. Taken from cysteine to phenylalanine, the CDR3 has 15 residues. Kept here is only the CDR3 DNA, which spans 45 bases and is read in frame from base 1. To prepare the library, 5' RACE was applied. Sequencing used an Illumina HiSeq 2500. The second PCR ran for roughly 6 to 11 cycles and used a J-beta primer mix along with a sample-barcoded 5' primer. A unique molecular identifier was introduced onto each TCR beta cDNA molecule by a template-switch 5' adaptor carrying 12 random nucleotides. At least 2.5 million CDR3-containing paired-end reads were obtained from each sample. First-strand cDNA synthesis was performed from all RNA using the Mint cDNA synthesis kit, with priming by a TRBC-specific oligonucleotide. After uracil-DNA glycosylase treatment, a first 18-cycle PCR used universal primers M1SS and BC2_uni_R on all cDNA. The authors processed their data as follows. For normalization, 1 million high-quality reads were randomly selected from each sample, with every read carrying a distinct molecular identifier. Reads with shared molecular identifiers were discarded instead of being binned into consensus sequences. CDR3 identification, clonotype clustering and error correction used MiTCR with a Q25 quality threshold and the strictest error-elimination algorithm. A nonparametric unseen species model using Euler transformation provided a lower-bound estimate of total TCR beta diversity. TCRdb applied fastp at Q25 and MiXCR to the public reads, then kept only in-frame beta chains. CDR3 protein duplicates are merged, each entry listing the most common genes and DNA. TCRdb's processing, not the study's, gives the V and J calls here. The sample has over 500,000 distinct CDR3 sequences on record, 52% of them singletons. About 13% of the sample belongs to the ten largest clones.

Donors were 39 systemically healthy Caucasian individuals from Russia aged roughly 6 to 95 years. Each donor gave ten milliliters of peripheral blood, collected into EDTA-treated Vacutainer tubes. Ficoll-Paque density-gradient centrifugation was used to isolate PBMCs, with at least 6 million obtained per sample. Trizol reagent was used to extract total RNA from PBMCs, with at least 6 micrograms per sample. Naive CD45RAhigh/CD27high T cell percentages were measured by flow cytometry on a PBMC aliquot from every donor. The rearrangement joined TRBV7-2 to TRBJ2-2; the D call could be TRBD1 or TRBD2, with each sharing 5 bases. The TCR comes from a woman aged 80 or over in good health. The sequenced sample was blood. In nucleotide form, the sequence is TGTGCCAGCAGCCCCAGTTCGGGGCCCACCGGGGAGCTGTTTTTT. The encoded protein is CASSPSSGPTGELFF. Beyond the CDR3, the reference TRBV7-2 and TRBJ2-2 genes provide the residues; the full variable domain reads: GAGVSQSPSNKVTEKGKDVELRCDPISGHTALYWYRQSLGQGLEFLIYFQGNSAPDKSGLPSDRFSAERTGGSVSTLTIQRTQQEDSAVYLCASSPSSGPTGELFFGEGSRLTVL.